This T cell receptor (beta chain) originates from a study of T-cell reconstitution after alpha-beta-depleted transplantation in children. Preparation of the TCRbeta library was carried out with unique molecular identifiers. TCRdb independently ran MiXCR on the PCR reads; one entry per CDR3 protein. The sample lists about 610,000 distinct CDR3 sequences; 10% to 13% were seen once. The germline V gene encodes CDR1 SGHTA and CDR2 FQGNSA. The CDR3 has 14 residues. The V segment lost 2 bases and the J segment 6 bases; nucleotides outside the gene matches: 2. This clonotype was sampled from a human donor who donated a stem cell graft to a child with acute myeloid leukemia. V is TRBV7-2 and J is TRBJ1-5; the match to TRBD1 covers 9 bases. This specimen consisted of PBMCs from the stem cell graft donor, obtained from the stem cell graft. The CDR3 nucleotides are TGTGCCAGCAGCTTATGGGGACAGGGTCAGCCCCAGCATTTT. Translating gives CASSLWGQGQPQHF.